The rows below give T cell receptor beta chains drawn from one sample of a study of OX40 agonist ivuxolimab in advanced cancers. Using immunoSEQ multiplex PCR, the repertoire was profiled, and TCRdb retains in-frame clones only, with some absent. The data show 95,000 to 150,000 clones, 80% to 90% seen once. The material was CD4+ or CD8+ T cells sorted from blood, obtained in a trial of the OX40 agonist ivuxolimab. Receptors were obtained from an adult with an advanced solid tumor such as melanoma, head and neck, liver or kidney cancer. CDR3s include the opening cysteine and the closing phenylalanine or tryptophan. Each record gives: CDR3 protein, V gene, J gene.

CDR3aa: CASGHHWPKNTEAFF
v_gene: TRBV13
j_gene: TRBJ1-1

CDR3aa: CAWSGGVTAAYGYTF
v_gene: TRBV30
j_gene: TRBJ1-2

CDR3aa: CASRSGSVANYGYTF
v_gene: TRBV5-1
j_gene: TRBJ1-2

CDR3aa: CASSLAGGRYNEQFF
v_gene: TRBV7-8
j_gene: TRBJ2-1

CDR3aa: CASFPLGLNTEAFF
v_gene: TRBV28
j_gene: TRBJ1-1

CDR3aa: CATAGGNQETQYF
v_gene: TRBV6-5
j_gene: TRBJ2-5

CDR3aa: CASSSGQDTDTQYF
v_gene: TRBV7-3
j_gene: TRBJ2-3

CDR3aa: CASKTGYYEQYF
v_gene: TRBV6-1
j_gene: TRBJ2-7

CDR3aa: CASSKARQGGTEGYTF
v_gene: TRBV21-1
j_gene: TRBJ1-2

CDR3aa: CASSYSDIALSLF
v_gene: TRBV6-6
j_gene: TRBJ2-1

CDR3aa: CASSTGGLQETQYF
v_gene: TRBV6-5
j_gene: TRBJ2-5

CDR3aa: CASSLGDAEDNEQFF
v_gene: TRBV18
j_gene: TRBJ2-1

CDR3aa: CASSPRDPVGEKLFF
v_gene: TRBV18
j_gene: TRBJ1-4

CDR3aa: CASSQAYRVPPDIQYF
v_gene: TRBV14
j_gene: TRBJ2-4

CDR3aa: CASSLSNGGRNQPQHF
v_gene: TRBV27
j_gene: TRBJ1-5

CDR3aa: CASSGHNEQFF
v_gene: TRBV7-2
j_gene: TRBJ2-1

CDR3aa: CASSPQGGELYNEQFF
v_gene: TRBV11-2
j_gene: TRBJ2-1

CDR3aa: CASSTPGSQETQYF
v_gene: TRBV19
j_gene: TRBJ2-5

CDR3aa: CASTGDRANYGYTF
v_gene: TRBV7-2
j_gene: TRBJ1-2

CDR3aa: CASSLGFGTGGDTQYF
v_gene: TRBV7-2
j_gene: TRBJ2-3

CDR3aa: CASSRTSGGDTQYF
v_gene: TRBV4-3
j_gene: TRBJ2-3

CDR3aa: CASSASGAGGELFF
v_gene: TRBV7-8
j_gene: TRBJ2-2

CDR3aa: CASSQNDRDDGYTF
v_gene: TRBV4-2
j_gene: TRBJ1-2

CDR3aa: CASSQGPGEGYEQYF
v_gene: TRBV4-3
j_gene: TRBJ2-7

CDR3aa: CASSKDPGTVYEQYF
v_gene: TRBV7-2
j_gene: TRBJ2-7

CDR3aa: CASSNLPYEQYF
v_gene: TRBV10-1
j_gene: TRBJ2-7

CDR3aa: CASGPGGAPTYEQYF
v_gene: TRBV10-2
j_gene: TRBJ2-7

CDR3aa: CAWSVGDSGANVLTF
v_gene: TRBV30
j_gene: TRBJ2-6

CDR3aa: CASSPGTSRFTDTQYF
v_gene: TRBV5-1
j_gene: TRBJ2-3

CDR3aa: CASSYSGGAHEQFF
v_gene: TRBV21-1
j_gene: TRBJ2-1

CDR3aa: CASRHDRNYGYTF
v_gene: TRBV6-4
j_gene: TRBJ1-2

CDR3aa: CSALASATYEQYF
v_gene: TRBV29-1
j_gene: TRBJ2-7

CDR3aa: CASSQGLAGVETQYF
v_gene: TRBV11-2
j_gene: TRBJ2-5

CDR3aa: CASSLYSPPEAFF
v_gene: TRBV28
j_gene: TRBJ1-1

CDR3aa: CASSVAGGPYEQYF
v_gene: TRBV9
j_gene: TRBJ2-7

CDR3aa: CASHRDRGKETQYF
v_gene: TRBV18
j_gene: TRBJ2-5

CDR3aa: CASSPGDPPLHF
v_gene: TRBV6-5
j_gene: TRBJ1-6

CDR3aa: CASSSLAGGLETQYF
v_gene: TRBV5-8
j_gene: TRBJ2-5

CDR3aa: CASGEGLAGTDTQYF
v_gene: TRBV4-1
j_gene: TRBJ2-3